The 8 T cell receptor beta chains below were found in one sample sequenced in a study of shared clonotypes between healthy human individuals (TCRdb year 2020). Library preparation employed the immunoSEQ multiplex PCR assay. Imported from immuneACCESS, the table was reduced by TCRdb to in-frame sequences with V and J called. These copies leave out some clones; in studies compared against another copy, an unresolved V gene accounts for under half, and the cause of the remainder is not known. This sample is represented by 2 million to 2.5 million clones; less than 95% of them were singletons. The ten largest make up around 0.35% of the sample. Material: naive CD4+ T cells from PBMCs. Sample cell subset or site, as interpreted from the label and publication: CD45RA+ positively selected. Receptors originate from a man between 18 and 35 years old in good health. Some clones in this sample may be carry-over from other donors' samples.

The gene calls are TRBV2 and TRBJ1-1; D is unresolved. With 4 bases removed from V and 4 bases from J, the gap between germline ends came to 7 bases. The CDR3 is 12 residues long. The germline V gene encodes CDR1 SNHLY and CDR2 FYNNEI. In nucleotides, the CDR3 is TGTGCCAGCAGTGTAAGTGGCACTGAAGCTTTCTTT. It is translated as CASSVSGTEAFF.

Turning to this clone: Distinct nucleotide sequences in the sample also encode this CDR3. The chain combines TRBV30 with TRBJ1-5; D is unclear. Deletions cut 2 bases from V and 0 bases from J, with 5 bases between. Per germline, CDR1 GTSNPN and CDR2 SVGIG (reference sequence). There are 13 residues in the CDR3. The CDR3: CAWSQDSNQPQHF. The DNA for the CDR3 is TGTGCCTGGAGTCAGGATAGCAATCAGCCCCAGCATTTT.

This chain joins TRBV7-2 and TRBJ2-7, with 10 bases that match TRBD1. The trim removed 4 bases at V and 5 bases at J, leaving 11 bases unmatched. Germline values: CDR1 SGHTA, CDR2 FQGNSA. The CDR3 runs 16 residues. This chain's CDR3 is CASSSYHGTGAHEQYF. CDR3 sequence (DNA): TGTGCCAGCAGCTCCTACCACGGGACAGGGGCCCACGAGCAGTACTTC.

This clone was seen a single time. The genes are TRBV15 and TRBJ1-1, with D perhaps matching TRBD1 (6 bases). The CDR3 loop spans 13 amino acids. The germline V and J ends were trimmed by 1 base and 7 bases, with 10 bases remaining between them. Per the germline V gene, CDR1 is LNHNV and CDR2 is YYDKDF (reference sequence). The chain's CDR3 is CATSRVGGREAFF. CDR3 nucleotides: TGTGCCACCAGCAGAGTGGGGGGGCGTGAAGCTTTCTTT.

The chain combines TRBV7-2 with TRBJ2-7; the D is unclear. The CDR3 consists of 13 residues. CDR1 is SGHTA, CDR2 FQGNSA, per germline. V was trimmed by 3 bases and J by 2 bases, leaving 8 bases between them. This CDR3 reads CASSLHQTYEQYF. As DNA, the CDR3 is TGTGCCAGCAGCTTGCATCAGACCTACGAGCAGTACTTC.

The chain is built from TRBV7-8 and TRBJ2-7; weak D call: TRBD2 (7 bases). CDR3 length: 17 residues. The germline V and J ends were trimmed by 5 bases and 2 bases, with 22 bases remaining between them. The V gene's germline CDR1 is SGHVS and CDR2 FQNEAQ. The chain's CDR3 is CASSPIGARGGPYEQYF. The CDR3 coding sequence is TGTGCCAGCAGCCCGATAGGGGCTCGCGGGGGCCCCTACGAGCAGTACTTC.

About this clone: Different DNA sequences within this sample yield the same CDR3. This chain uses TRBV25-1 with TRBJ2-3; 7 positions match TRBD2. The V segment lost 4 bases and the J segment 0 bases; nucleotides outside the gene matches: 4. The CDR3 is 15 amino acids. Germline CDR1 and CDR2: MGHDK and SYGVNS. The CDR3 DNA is TGTGCCAGCAGTGCGAGTAGCGGGAGCACAGATACGCAGTATTTT. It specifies CASSASSGSTDTQYF.

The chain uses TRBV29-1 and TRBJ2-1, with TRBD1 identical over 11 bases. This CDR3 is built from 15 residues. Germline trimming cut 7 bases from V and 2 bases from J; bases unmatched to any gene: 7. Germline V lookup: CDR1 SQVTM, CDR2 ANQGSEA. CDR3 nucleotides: TGCAGCGCCGGACAGGGGGCCAGTACCTACAATGAGCAGTTCTTC. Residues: CSAGQGASTYNEQFF.